What follows describes a single T cell receptor (beta chain). Its matching antigen is unknown. These data belong to a study of metastatic and nonmetastatic thyroid tumors. Study overall: The authors compared repertoires across blood and tumor or nodule tissue from malignant and benign thyroid patients.

Notes on the study in general: Within blood and tumor, benign nodules reportedly had significantly lower TCR beta diversity than malignant thyroid tumors did.

Every patient underwent thyroid surgery untreated. Authors' analysis steps: To classify distant metastasis in papillary thyroid cancer, a model was built from CDR3 differences across clinicopathological groups. With MiXCR, TCRdb called clones anew from the PCR reads. None of the V and J calls come from the authors' own analysis; TCRdb made them. Here the sample spans about 40,000 clones, less than 20% being singletons. Germline CDR1 MGHRA, CDR2 YSYEKL. Trimming shortened V by 0 bases and J by 4 bases, and 4 bases separated the two germline ends. This CDR3 contains 13 residues. The chain has TRBV4-1 and TRBJ1-3; no clear D. Sequencing was done on a sample of blood. The sequence was obtained from a female donor with papillary thyroid cancer or a benign thyroid nodule (not recorded which). Some clones in this sample may be carry-over from other donors' samples. The CDR3 loop is CASSQEPGNTIYF. Written as DNA, the CDR3 is TGCGCCAGCAGCCAAGAGCCGGGAAACACCATATATTTT.